The clone carrying this TCR beta chain showed up many times. As yet, its antigen is unknown. Clinical symptoms and serum thyroxine were used for diagnosis; TRAb, thyroid ultrasound and orbital computed tomography were also relied on. The CDR3 runs to 13 residues. Germline V gene sequence: CDR1 SGHRS, CDR2 YFSETQ. Trimming shortened V by 0 bases and J by 6 bases, and 9 bases separated the two germline ends. These data are taken from a study of Graves' ophthalmopathy and Graves' hyperthyroidism. Study results and limitations: Most expanded clonotypes in thyroid above 0.001 frequency also showed up in blood.

RNA transcripts served as template for amplifying TCR beta CDR3 sequences. The library came from an HTBI-primed first-round RT-PCR and a second-round multiplex PCR. TCRdb re-derived calls from the multiplex PCR reads in MiXCR, one entry per CDR3 protein. This table has under 800,000 distinct CDR3 sequences, roughly 20% appearing once. The chain uses TRBV5-1 and TRBJ1-1, with no clear D. The sample taken for sequencing was peripheral blood. This receptor was obtained from a woman in her late teens or twenties with stable Graves' hyperthyroidism. Some clones in this sample may be carry-over from other donors' samples. In DNA, the CDR3 is TGCGCCAGCAGCTTGGACCCAGAGGCTGAAGCTTTCTTT. It translates to CASSLDPEAEAFF.